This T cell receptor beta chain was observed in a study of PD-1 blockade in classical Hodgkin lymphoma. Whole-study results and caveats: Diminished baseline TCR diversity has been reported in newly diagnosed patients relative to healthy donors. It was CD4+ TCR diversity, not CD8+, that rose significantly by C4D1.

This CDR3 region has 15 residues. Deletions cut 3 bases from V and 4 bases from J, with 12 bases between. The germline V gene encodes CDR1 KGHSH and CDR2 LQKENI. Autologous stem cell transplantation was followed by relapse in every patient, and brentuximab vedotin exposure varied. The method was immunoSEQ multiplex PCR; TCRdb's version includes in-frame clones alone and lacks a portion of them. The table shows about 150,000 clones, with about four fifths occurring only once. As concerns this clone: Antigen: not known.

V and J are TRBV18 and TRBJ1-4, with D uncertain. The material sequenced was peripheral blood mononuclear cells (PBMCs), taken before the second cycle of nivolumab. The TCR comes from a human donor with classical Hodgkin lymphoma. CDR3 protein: CASSPPGRNNEKLFF. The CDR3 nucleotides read TGTGCCAGCTCACCTCCCGGGAGGAATAATGAAAAACTGTTTTTT.